Following are 19 T cell receptor beta chains from one sample sequenced in a study of OX40 agonist ivuxolimab in advanced cancers. The library relied on the immunoSEQ multiplex PCR assay. Drawn from immuneACCESS, this table holds only the in-frame rearrangements with V and J called that TCRdb kept. Clones are partly lost; checked studies trace under half to an unresolved V gene and leave the rest unexplained. For this sample the table gives 25,000 to 35,000 clones, of which 84% were detected only once. Roughly 21% of the sample is in the top ten clones. This material consisted of CD4+ or CD8+ T cells sorted from blood, taken in a trial of the OX40 agonist ivuxolimab. These receptors were collected from an adult with an advanced solid tumor such as melanoma, head and neck, liver or kidney cancer.

This sequence joins TRBV5-6 and TRBJ2-7; D is unresolved. Germline V gene data show CDR1 as SGHDT and CDR2 as YYEEEE. The CDR3 is made up of 12 amino acids. Trimming took off 0 bases at V and 2 bases at J, with 3 bases between the two ends. The CDR3: CASSLATYEQYF. The CDR3 DNA reads TGTGCCAGCAGCTTGGCCACCTACGAGCAGTACTTC.

This clone is a singleton in its sample. V gene TRBV18 combines with J gene TRBJ2-1; D is unclear. Trimming took off 3 bases at V and 6 bases at J, with 6 bases between the two ends. This CDR3 has 12 residues. Germline loops: CDR1 KGHSH, CDR2 LQKENI. Written as DNA, the CDR3 is TGTGCCAGCTCACCCCCCGGCAATGAGCAGTTCTTC. Its translation: CASSPPGNEQFF.

The chain employs TRBV5-4 and TRBJ2-1; 14 nucleotides match TRBD2. Per the germline V gene, CDR1 is SGHNT and CDR2 is YYREEE (reference sequence). The CDR3 is made up of 18 amino acids. V was clipped by 3 bases and J by 0 bases; unmatched bases: 5. The DNA of the CDR3 is TGTGCCAGCAGCTACGGGACTAGCGGGGGTAGCTCCTACAATGAGCAGTTCTTC. Protein sequence: CASSYGTSGGSSYNEQFF.

With regard to this clone: Different DNA sequences within this sample yield the same CDR3. This chain connects TRBV27 to TRBJ2-7; 8 bases are shared with TRBD2. The CDR3 has 15 residues. V trimming: 0 bases; J trimming: 3 bases; junction bases outside the gene matches: 4. Germline V gene data show CDR1 as MNHEY and CDR2 as SMNVEV (reference sequence). CDR3 coding DNA: TGTGCCAGCAGTTTATCCAGCGGGAGTCGCTACGAGCAGTACTTC. Protein product: CASSLSSGSRYEQYF.

J is TRBJ2-3 and V is TRBV4-1, with D perhaps TRBD1 (5 bases). V was trimmed by 2 bases and J by 4 bases, leaving 10 bases between them. This CDR3 has 14 amino acids. Germline values: CDR1 MGHRA, CDR2 YSYEKL. This CDR3 is CASSQPTQADTQYF. The CDR3 coding sequence is TGCGCCAGCAGCCAACCAACACAGGCAGATACGCAGTATTTT.

J is TRBJ2-3 and V is TRBV2; D not resolved. Trimming cost V 4 bases and J 0 bases, with 2 bases left between them. The CDR3 loop spans 12 amino acids. The germline gives CDR1 SNHLY, CDR2 FYNNEI. The CDR3 sequence is CASSVSTDTQYF. The CDR3 nucleotides are TGTGCCAGCAGTGTTAGCACAGATACGCAGTATTTT.

This sequence joins TRBV28 and TRBJ1-5; 7 bases align to TRBD1. CDR1 is MDHEN and CDR2 is SYDVKM in the germline V gene. V gave up 5 bases and J gave up 1 base; unmatched junction bases: 5. The CDR3 loop spans 15 amino acids. CDR3 bases: TGTGCCAGCAGTCTGACGGGACAGAGCAATCAGCCCCAGCATTTT. Translating it yields CASSLTGQSNQPQHF.

The gene calls are TRBV15 and TRBJ1-1; D gene uncertain. This CDR3 is 12 amino acids long. From germline, CDR1 is LNHNV and CDR2 YYDKDF (reference sequence). Between the trimmed V and J ends, which lost 5 bases and 9 bases, there was a span of 13 bases. The CDR3 spells CATSGHRGKAFF. CDR3 nucleotides: TGTGCCACCAGCGGCCACCGTGGTAAAGCTTTCTTT.

The CDR3, as DNA: TGTGCCAGCCAAGCGGGGAACAATGAGCAGTTCTTC. Its protein product is CASQAGNNEQFF. J is TRBJ2-1 and V is TRBV11-3, with TRBD2 matching 7 bases. CDR1 and CDR2 (germline): SGHNT, YENEEA. CDR3 size: 12 residues. Trimming removed 8 bases from V and 5 bases from J; junction bases left unmatched: 3. Full variable domain (missing parts from reference TRBV11-3 and TRBJ2-1): EAGVVQSPRYKIIEKKQPVAFWCNPISGHNTLYWYLQNLGQGPELLIRYENEEAVDDSQLPKDRFSAERLKGVDSTLKIQPAELGDSAVYLCASQAGNNEQFFGPGTRLTVL.

The chain links TRBV28 to TRBJ2-5; 7 nucleotides align to TRBD2. The CDR3 consists of 16 residues. CDR1 MDHEN and CDR2 SYDVKM come from the germline V gene. V was pared by 5 bases and J by 7 bases, with 16 bases of the junction left unmatched. CDR3 loop: CASSPPQRGAPRTQYF. CDR3 sequence (DNA): TGTGCCAGCAGTCCCCCCCAGCGGGGAGCCCCTAGGACCCAGTACTTC.

This sequence joins TRBV5-4 and TRBJ2-5, with unresolved D. Trimming took 0 bases from V and 2 from J, leaving 5 bases between them. CDR1 is SGHNT, CDR2 YYREEE, per germline (reference sequence). The length of the CDR3 is 13 residues. The CDR3 DNA is TGTGCCAGCAGCTTGGGATTTCAAGAGACCCAGTACTTC. Translated: CASSLGFQETQYF.

The rearrangement joins TRBV4-2 to TRBJ2-4; D perhaps matches TRBD1 (6 bases). Germline V lookup: CDR1 LGHNA, CDR2 YNFKEQ. Trimming cost V 0 bases and J 1 base, with 13 bases left between them. The CDR3 extends over 17 amino acids. CDR3 coding DNA: TGTGCCAGCAGCCAAGAGGGTGGGGGCGAGGCCAAAAACATTCAGTACTTC. Translated, it gives CASSQEGGGEAKNIQYF.

V and J are TRBV7-3 and TRBJ1-5; the D gene is possibly TRBD1 (6 bases). With 3 bases removed from V and 6 bases from J, the gap between germline ends came to 15 bases. From germline, CDR1 is SGHTA and CDR2 FQGTGA. This CDR3 contains 15 residues. The CDR3 DNA reads TGTGCCAGCAGCTTGGTAAACAGGGAAAGTCAGCCCCAGCATTTT. This gives the protein CASSLVNRESQPQHF. Based on the CDR3 plus reference TRBV7-3 and TRBJ1-5, the full variable domain is GAGVSQTPSNKVTEKGKYVELRCDPISGHTALYWYRQSLGQGPEFLIYFQGTGAADDSGLPNDRFFAVRPEGSVSTLKIQRTERGDSAVYLCASSLVNRESQPQHFGDGTRLSIL.

The CDR3 reads CASSGDREGEKLFF. Here the CDR3 DNA reads TGTGCCAGCAGTGGAGACAGGGAAGGCGAAAAACTGTTTTTT. This chain connects TRBV28 to TRBJ1-4, with 7 bases identical to TRBD1. The CDR3 has 14 amino acids. With V trimmed by 5 bases and J by 8 bases, 8 bases remained unmatched. Germline values: CDR1 MDHEN, CDR2 SYDVKM.

In this sample, this clone turned up a few times. As DNA, the CDR3 is TGTGCCAGCAGCCTAGCAGGGACCTACGAGCAGTACTTC. Its translation: CASSLAGTYEQYF. V and J are TRBV13 and TRBJ2-7; either TRBD1 or TRBD2 may supply D (5 bases each). The CDR3 consists of 13 residues. The germline V gene has CDR1 PRHDT and CDR2 FYEKMQ (reference sequence). Trimming pared 5 bases from V and 2 bases from J, leaving 10 bases between.

The chain recombines TRBV5-4 with TRBJ2-7; 7 bases map to TRBD2. This CDR3 region has 15 residues. The trim removed 0 bases at V and 2 bases at J, leaving 5 bases unmatched. Looked up from germline, CDR1 is SGHNT and CDR2 is YYREEE (reference sequence). This CDR3 is CASSLDRGGAYEQYF. In DNA, the CDR3 is TGTGCCAGCAGCTTGGATAGGGGAGGGGCCTACGAGCAGTACTTC.

In its sample, this clone was seen many times. The genes are TRBV13 and TRBJ2-3; D may match TRBD1 or TRBD2 (5 bases each). The germline V gene encodes CDR1 PRHDT and CDR2 FYEKMQ (reference sequence). Trimming removed 4 bases from V and 1 base from J, with 9 bases in between. The CDR3 covers 14 residues. The CDR3 loop is CASSSRDGTDTQYF. CDR3 bases: TGTGCCAGCAGCTCCCGGGACGGCACAGATACGCAGTATTTT.

This rearrangement joins TRBV4-2 to TRBJ2-1; D gene uncertain. This CDR3 has 12 residues. The germline V gene has CDR1 LGHNA and CDR2 YNFKEQ. Trimming cost V 1 base and J 7 bases, with 5 bases left between them. The CDR3 loop reads CASSQGSNEQFF. CDR3 nucleotides: TGTGCCAGCAGCCAAGGGAGTAATGAGCAGTTCTTC.

V usage is TRBV27 and J usage is TRBJ2-3, with D uncertain. Germline assignment: CDR1 MNHEY and CDR2 SMNVEV (reference sequence). Trimming removed 4 bases at V and 2 bases at J, with 7 bases between. The CDR3 covers 13 residues. The CDR3 DNA reads TGTGCCAGCAGTTATAGTTCCACAGATACGCAGTATTTT. Encoded protein: CASSYSSTDTQYF.